The clone carrying this T cell receptor (beta chain) was seen more than once but under ten times. Antigen unknown. The source of the sample is a study of regulatory T cells in long-lasting Graves disease. The study, taken as a whole, reports: TRBV28, TRBJ1-2 and TRBJ2-5 were segments that persistent disease favored.

Combining iRepertoire HTBI primers with Arm-PCR of CDR3 regions, the authors built TCR beta libraries. TCRdb re-analysed the multiplex PCR reads in MiXCR, keeping a single row per CDR3 protein. Of some 280,000 distinct CDR3 sequences in the sample, 22% were seen once. Regarding time point: persistent/refractory GD, antithyroid drugs over 5 years with positive TRAb. Preparation of the TCR library used RNA extracted from PBMCs. Germline V gene data show CDR1 as KGHSH and CDR2 as LQKENI. CDR3 length: 14 amino acids. V dropped 2 bases and J dropped 1 base, with 8 bases sitting between them. The chain combines TRBV18 with TRBJ1-1; D possibly corresponds to TRBD1 (5 bases). The receptor's source is a female donor with Graves disease. The material was peripheral blood mononuclear cells (PBMCs), obtained when the disease was refractory, from a patient treated with antithyroid drugs. The CDR3 nucleotides read TGTGCCAGCTCACCATCAAGGGGGAACACTGAAGCTTTCTTT. It codes for CASSPSRGNTEAFF.